The 13 T cell receptor beta chains below were found in one sample sequenced in a study of blood T cell repertoires in COVID-19. Profiled with immunoSEQ multiplex PCR; TCRdb holds only in-frame clones, not every one. The sample carries roughly 140,000 clones, 80% recorded once. Input material: peripheral blood. The receptors originated from a man aged 55 to 70 with active or convalescent COVID-19.

The rearrangement links TRBV19 to TRBJ1-1; D unresolved. V lost 6 bases and J lost 0, with 14 bases in between. Per germline, CDR1 LNHDA and CDR2 SQIVND (reference sequence). The CDR3 is 15 amino acids. The DNA of the CDR3 is TGTGCCAGTAGGACCGACACCTCCATGAACACTGAAGCTTTCTTT. Protein: CASRTDTSMNTEAFF.

The chain couples TRBV19 to TRBJ1-6, with 9 bases matching TRBD1. The germline V gene encodes CDR1 LNHDA and CDR2 SQIVND (reference sequence). This CDR3 spans 14 amino acids. V was pared by 6 bases and J by 9 bases, with 6 bases of the junction left unmatched. The CDR3 region has the DNA TGTGCCAGTAGGGAGACAGGGGGGACTTCACCCCTCCACTTT. Protein sequence: CASRETGGTSPLHF.

This clone was observed a few times. The chain links TRBV12-3 or TRBV12-4 to TRBJ1-1, with D possibly matching TRBD1 (5 bases). V dropped 8 bases and J dropped 11 bases, with 15 bases sitting between them. CDR3 size: 11 residues. Here the CDR3 reads CASLLGRDAFF. The DNA for the CDR3 is TGTGCCAGCTTATTGGGCAGGGATGCTTTCTTT.

J is TRBJ1-2 and V is TRBV23-1; D might be TRBD1 (5 bases). TRBV23-1 is marked as an open reading frame, function uncertain. V lost 2 bases and J 4 bases, leaving 11 bases between the germline ends. The CDR3 spans 14 residues. In DNA form, the CDR3 reads TGCGCCAGCAGTCAAGCGAACAGGTTCTATGGCTACACCTTC. This translates into CASSQANRFYGYTF.

The chain recombines TRBV27 with TRBJ2-3, with 9 bases matching TRBD1. Looked up from germline, CDR1 is MNHEY and CDR2 is SMNVEV (reference sequence). The ends lost 5 bases at V and 7 bases at J; junction bases unmatched: 10. The CDR3 totals 15 residues. The CDR3, as DNA: TGTGCCAGCAGTGATCGGGACAGGGAAGTACATACGCAGTATTTT. Amino acids: CASSDRDREVHTQYF.

J is TRBJ2-1 and V is TRBV5-1; 7 bases line up with TRBD2. V lost 5 bases and J lost 5; bases outside the gene matches: 13. CDR1 SGHRS and CDR2 YFSETQ come from the germline V gene. This CDR3 has 16 residues. The CDR3 DNA reads TGCGCCAGCAGTCCACCGGGACTATCGACTCACAATGAGCAGTTCTTC. Translated: CASSPPGLSTHNEQFF.

V gene TRBV18 combines with J gene TRBJ2-5, with TRBD2 as a possible D gene (6 bases). CDR3 length: 13 amino acids. V was clipped by 8 bases and J by 2 bases, with 12 bases between them. Germline CDR1 and CDR2: KGHSH and LQKENI. CDR3: CASVRGYQETQYF. CDR3 nucleotide sequence: TGTGCCAGCGTCCGGGGGTATCAAGAGACCCAGTACTTC.

The chain recombines TRBV7-2 with TRBJ2-3; TRBD2 might be the D (6 bases). V was trimmed by 8 bases and J by 5 bases, leaving 14 bases between them. From germline, CDR1 is SGHTA and CDR2 FQGNSA. The CDR3 totals 13 residues. CDR3 DNA: TGTGCCAGCTCCGCGGGGCCGGGAGATACGCAGTATTTT. This translates into CASSAGPGDTQYF.

The CDR3 sequence: CASSAKGIGANVLTF. The CDR3 DNA reads TGTGCCAGCAGCGCAAAGGGGATAGGGGCCAACGTCCTGACTTTC. The chain uses TRBV7-9 and TRBJ2-6; possible D gene TRBD1, 5 bases. Germline CDR1 SEHNR, CDR2 FQNEAQ (reference sequence). The CDR3 runs to 15 residues. Trimming shortened V by 5 bases and J by 4 bases, and 12 bases separated the two germline ends. Full variable domain (rest looked up from reference TRBV7-9 and TRBJ2-6): DTGVSQNPRHKITKRGQNVTFRCDPISEHNRLYWYRQTLGQGPEFLTYFQNEAQLEKSRLLSDRFSAERPKGSFSTLEIQRTEQGDSAMYLCASSAKGIGANVLTFGAGSRLTVL.

The J gene is TRBJ1-1, the V gene TRBV5-8, with 7 bases fitting TRBD1. The CDR3 sequence is 14 residues long. The junction had 6 bases not matched to a gene; V was cut back by 4 bases and J by 3 bases. Germline V lookup: CDR1 SGHTS, CDR2 YDEGEE. The CDR3 region is CASSRETGYTEAFF. DNA of the CDR3: TGTGCCAGCAGCCGGGAGACAGGGTACACTGAAGCTTTCTTT.

The chain employs TRBV7-3 and TRBJ2-3, with TRBD1 matching 9 bases. Losses at the gene ends were 5 bases for V and 8 bases for J; bases not matched to a gene: 11. The CDR3 is made up of 15 amino acids. CDR1 and CDR2 (germline): SGHTA, FQGTGA. In DNA, the CDR3 is TGTGCCAGCAGCAGGGGGTCACAGGGACAGGGTACGCAGTATTTT. Amino acids: CASSRGSQGQGTQYF.

This chain joins TRBV28 and TRBJ2-2; 8 bases map to TRBD1. V lost 5 bases, J lost 1 base, and 12 bases stayed unmatched. The CDR3 totals 18 residues. The germline gives CDR1 MDHEN, CDR2 SYDVKM. CDR3 loop: CASSTRTGYGLNTGELFF. The CDR3 coding sequence is TGTGCCAGCAGTACAAGGACAGGGTATGGCTTGAACACCGGGGAGCTGTTTTTT.

As DNA, the CDR3 is TGTGCCAGCAGCCGAACAGGGGCGAGGCAAGAGACCCAGTACTTC. This gives the protein CASSRTGARQETQYF. The V gene is TRBV7-6, the J gene TRBJ2-5; 7 bases agree with TRBD1. Unmatched junction bases numbered 8, after V lost 5 bases and J lost 2 bases. CDR3 length: 15 amino acids. The germline CDR1 and CDR2 sequences are SGHVS and FNYEAQ.